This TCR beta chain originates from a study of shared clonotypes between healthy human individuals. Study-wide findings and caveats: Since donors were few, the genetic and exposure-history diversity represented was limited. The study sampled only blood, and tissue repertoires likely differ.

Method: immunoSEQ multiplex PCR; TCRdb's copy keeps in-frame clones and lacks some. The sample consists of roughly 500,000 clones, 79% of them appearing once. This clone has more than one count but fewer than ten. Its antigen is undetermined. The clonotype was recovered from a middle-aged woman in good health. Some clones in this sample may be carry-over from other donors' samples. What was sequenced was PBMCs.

CDR3 region: CASSQESWRAGGLINNEQFF. CDR3 coding DNA: TGCGCCAGCAGCCAAGAAAGTTGGAGAGCGGGAGGGCTAATTAACAATGAGCAGTTCTTC. The chain has TRBV4-1 and TRBJ2-1; 10 nucleotides line up with TRBD2. From germline, CDR1 is MGHRA and CDR2 YSYEKL. J was trimmed by 5 bases and V by 0 bases; bases with no gene match: 16. The CDR3 contains 20 residues.